This T cell receptor (beta chain) derives from a study of T cell responses to AZD1222 COVID-19 vaccine (dated by TCRdb to the early 2020s). Regarding the complete study: A total of 233 trial participants underwent TCR sequencing, of whom some 210 received two doses of AZD1222 and some 25 received two doses of the MenACWY control vaccine. Trial participants were enrolled into age subgroups of 18-55, 56-69 and 70-plus years, which contained about 160, 30 and 59 TCR-sequenced participants, respectively.

In the case of this clone: Its recognized antigen is unknown. Per-nucleotide qualities are absent, and no much larger clonotype sits a single base away.

Reading the germline V gene (reference sequence) gives CDR1 GTSNPN and CDR2 SVGIG. From cysteine to phenylalanine, the CDR3 is 13 amino acids long. The only DNA kept is the CDR3, 39 bases in frame from the first base. V is trimmed back by 5 bases and J by 2 bases, and the junction contains 6 bases that no gene match accounts for. The CDR3 regions of human TCRbeta chains were analyzed by immunosequencing. The paper's data handling went like this. TCRs in the repertoires were compared against a reference library of SARS-CoV-2-specific TCRs that had been generated with the MIRA antigen-specificity platform. Breadth meant the fraction of unique TCRs that were SARS-CoV-2-associated, whereas depth meant the fraction of total T cells that were SARS-CoV-2-associated. Each spike-specific TCR was assigned to its reactive spike region and to a CD4 or CD8 class using the MIRA data. Log10-transformed breadth and depth values were compared by one-way ANOVA with Sidak's multiple comparisons tests. TCRdb re-hosts the immuneACCESS table, in-frame sequences only. Its copies lack some clones; in the studies checked, an unresolved V gene accounts for under half of them, and the cause for the rest is not known. V and J calls and clone size are copied from that table; D and trimming were computed from the DNA. This sample lists some 150,000 clones; more than 75% were detected once. The leading ten clones occupy 2.5% to 3.5% of the sample.

Results the study describes overall, beyond this receptor: No day 14 peak-response samples were available, so repertoires were characterized only after the peak T cell response. After two AZD1222 doses, both the breadth and the depth of spike-specific TCRs were significantly higher than at day 0 and than in MenACWY recipients. Conclusions about previously exposed vaccinees are limited because only a handful of AZD1222 recipients were SARS-CoV-2 seropositive at baseline. Nearly half of unique spike-specific TCRs reportedly recognized epitopes outside regions mutated in the B.1.351 and B.1.1.7 variants. In the small 56-69-year group, the increase in depth fell short of significance, most likely because of low power. Participants were mostly white British, with more females than males. The authors suggested clonal diversity may have been underestimated. The whole spike protein was spanned by vaccine-associated CD4 TCRs, and dominant responses were seen in regions 160-218 and 743-854.

What this sample's time point label stands for: about 28 days (+/-7) after the second vaccine dose. AZD1222 recipients given second doses at about 4 weeks or at about 12 weeks were pooled, since spike-specific TCR depth and breadth were not found to differ between the two schedules. Vaccinee samples came from UK trials COV001 and COV002, including a single-blind randomized controlled phase 2/3 trial of AZD1222 (ChAdOx1 nCoV-19) in healthy adults. Trial participant PBMC samples were collected at day 0 and day 28 after the second dose for TCRbeta chain sequencing. The chain employs TRBV30 and TRBJ2-7; 7 junctional bases match TRBD1. The source of this sequence is an adult who received the AZD1222 COVID-19 vaccine. The sample consisted of peripheral blood, taken 28 days after the second AZD1222 dose. The CDR3 protein: CAWDYRGTYEQYF. The bases read TGTGCCTGGGACTACAGGGGAACCTACGAGCAGTACTTC.